This note documents a single T cell receptor (beta chain) sequence. This CDR3 spans 15 amino acids. The V gene's germline CDR1 is MNHEY and CDR2 SVGAGI. J lost 3 bases, V lost 8 bases, and 13 bases had no gene match. This sample is drawn from a study of blood T cell repertoires in COVID-19. As for the study in general: From the United States, Italy and Spain came samples of acute and convalescent COVID-19. Nucleic acid was either cDNA or gDNA, and it came from T cells, B-cell-depleted T cells, or PBMCs.

Participant ages covered roughly 18 to 90 years across about 25 US areas. Categorization into cohorts depended on clinical history that participants reported. Using immunoSEQ multiplex PCR, the repertoire was profiled, and TCRdb retains in-frame clones only, with some absent. Counted here are a few hundred thousand clones, about 89% occurring once; the ten biggest clones make up 0.95% to 1.5%. This sequence was found in a human donor in a cohort exposed to, infected with or recovered from COVID-19 (not recorded which). The donor label of this sample is uncertain. The sequenced sample consisted of PBMCs or T cells enriched from blood (not recorded which). The chain is built from TRBV6-5 and TRBJ2-7; 7 nucleotides align to TRBD1. The CDR3 reads CASLLGTASFYEQYF. CDR3 nucleotide sequence: TGTGCCAGCCTTCTAGGGACAGCCTCTTTCTACGAGCAGTACTTC.